One sample yielded the 24 T cell receptor beta chains listed below, sequenced in a study of regulatory T cells in long-lasting Graves disease. Researchers made TCR beta libraries by using iRepertoire HTBI primers and running Arm-PCR on CDR3 regions. TCRdb passed the multiplex PCR reads through MiXCR, listing each CDR3 protein once. The top ten clones hold about 8% of a sample with about 430,000 distinct CDR3 sequences, 15% of them seen once. As for time point: newly diagnosed GD, antithyroid drugs for less than 3 months. Extracted RNA from PBMCs served as the source of the TCR library. These records were also assigned to another study, of T cells in Graves' hyperthyroidism and ophthalmopathy.

The source was peripheral blood mononuclear cells (PBMCs), collected at new diagnosis, from a patient treated with antithyroid drugs. Receptors originate from a woman in her forties with Graves disease.

This clonotype has just a few counts. The chain recombines TRBV20-1 with TRBJ2-5, with D possibly TRBD2 on 6 matching bases. V was clipped by 2 bases and J by 0 bases, with 13 bases between them. This CDR3 has 15 residues. CDR1 and CDR2 from the germline V gene are DFQATT and SNEGSKA (reference sequence). CDR3 nucleotides: TGCAGTGCTAGAAGGTTTGGAGGGTACCAAGAGACCCAGTACTTC. Amino acid sequence: CSARRFGGYQETQYF.

This clonotype showed up just a few times. This sequence joins TRBV24-1 and TRBJ2-2; D is perhaps TRBD1 (5 bases). V lost 2 bases to trimming and J lost 2 bases, with 8 bases between them. This CDR3 comprises 15 residues. Germline CDR1 reads KGHDR; CDR2 reads SFDVKD. CDR3 coding DNA: TGTGCCACCAGTGATTCAGGGTACAACACCGGGGAGCTGTTTTTT. This encodes CATSDSGYNTGELFF.

The V gene is TRBV28, the J gene TRBJ2-3; 11 positions agree with TRBD2. Germline values: CDR1 MDHEN, CDR2 SYDVKM. J was trimmed by 0 bases and V by 4 bases; bases with no gene match: 3. This CDR3 has 16 residues. The CDR3 sequence is CASSSLAGGSTDTQYF. The CDR3 region has the DNA TGTGCCAGCAGTTCGCTAGCGGGAGGAAGCACAGATACGCAGTATTTT. The complete variable domain, with remaining parts taken from reference TRBV28 and TRBJ2-3, reads DVKVTQSSRYLVKRTGEKVFLECVQDMDHENMFWYRQDPGLGLRLIYFSYDVKMKEKGDIPEGYSVSREKKERFSLILESASTNQTSMYLCASSSLAGGSTDTQYFGPGTRLTVL.

The table lists this clonotype with a few counts. The chain employs TRBV14 and TRBJ2-2; D is possibly TRBD1 or TRBD2 (5 bases each). Trimming left V 4 bases short and J 4 bases short, with 13 bases between. This CDR3 spans 15 amino acids. The germline V gene encodes CDR1 SGHDN and CDR2 FVKESK. DNA for the CDR3: TGTGCCAGCAGCCGAACCCAGGGACCCACCGGGGAGCTGTTTTTT. It specifies CASSRTQGPTGELFF.

This clonotype has ten or more counts. The junction and the germline gene differ at one end; a read error may be behind it. The chain carries TRBV5-1 and TRBJ1-6, with 10 bases that match TRBD1. The germline CDR1 and CDR2 sequences are SGHRS and YFSETQ. CDR3 length: 15 residues. The DNA of the CDR3 is TGCGCCAGCAGTTTGGTCGGGACAGGGGATTCACCCCTCCACTTT. It translates to CASSLVGTGDSPLHF.

This clonotype was seen only a few times. The CDR3 DNA is TGTGCCAGCAGCGTAGGGATGGGGTCCAATGAGCAGTTCTTC. Protein sequence: CASSVGMGSNEQFF. The J gene is TRBJ2-1, the V gene TRBV9; no reliable D call. Trimming stripped 0 bases from V and 6 bases from J, with 10 bases between. Germline V gene data show CDR1 as SGDLS and CDR2 as YYNGEE. The CDR3 is made up of 14 amino acids. Full variable domain (remainder filled in from reference TRBV9 and TRBJ2-1): DSGVTQTPKHLITATGQRVTLRCSPRSGDLSVYWYQQSLDQGLQFLIQYYNGEERAKGNILERFSAQQFPDLHSELNLSSLELGDSALYFCASSVGMGSNEQFFGPGTRLTVL.

This clonotype has only one observation. The junction departs from the called germline gene at one end, perhaps through a read error. This chain links TRBV11-2 with TRBJ1-2, with 8 bases aligning to TRBD1. Germline V lookup: CDR1 SGHAT, CDR2 FQNNGV. CDR3 length equals 18 residues. Here the CDR3 reads CASSLGTGGSKSHYGCTF. DNA of the CDR3: TGTGCCAGCAGCTTGGGGACAGGTGGTAGCAAATCCCACTATGGCTGCACCTTC.

This clonotype was found a few times. The V gene is TRBV28, the J gene TRBJ2-7, with 10 bases fitting TRBD2. Trimming cost V 5 bases and J 3 bases; bases outside gene matches: 7. The CDR3 runs to 15 residues. Germline values: CDR1 MDHEN, CDR2 SYDVKM. For the CDR3, the DNA is TGTGCCAGCAGTACCGGGACTAGCGCTTACTACGAGCAGTACTTC. The encoded protein is CASSTGTSAYYEQYF.

This clonotype was seen more than once but under ten times. This chain links TRBV12-3 or TRBV12-4 with TRBJ2-7; D ambiguous. This CDR3 has 13 residues. The germline V and J ends were trimmed by 0 bases and 4 bases, with 7 bases remaining between them. CDR3: CASSLAVTYEQYF. CDR3 bases: TGTGCCAGCAGTTTAGCGGTGACTTACGAGCAGTACTTC.

This clonotype occurred many times. This CDR3 reads CASSSASRTRTEAFF. The CDR3 coding sequence is TGTGCCAGCAGTTCGGCGTCACGGACCCGCACTGAAGCTTTCTTT. This chain connects TRBV12-3 or TRBV12-4 to TRBJ1-1, with D unresolved. Trimming shortened V by 4 bases and J by 4 bases, and 16 bases separated the two germline ends. CDR3 length equals 15 residues.

In this sample, this clonotype turned up many times. The J gene is TRBJ2-7, the V gene TRBV3-1; D may be TRBD1 or TRBD2 (5 bases each). V lost 4 bases and J lost 1, with 11 bases in between. Germline assignment: CDR1 LGHDT and CDR2 YNNKEL (reference sequence). The CDR3 spans 14 residues. CDR3 DNA sequence: TGTGCCAGCAGCCGGGGGAGTTGGTCCTACGAGCAGTACTTC. This translates into CASSRGSWSYEQYF.

This clonotype came up a few times. V gene TRBV5-5 combines with J gene TRBJ2-6, with a tentative D call TRBD2 (6 bases). Between the trimmed V and J ends, which lost 3 bases and 4 bases, there was a span of 17 bases. Germline values: CDR1 SGHKS, CDR2 YYEKEE (reference sequence). The CDR3 is 17 amino acids. The CDR3 nucleotides are TGTGCCAGCAGCTCTGGACTAACCGAGGCAGGGGCCAACGTCCTGACTTTC. Translating gives CASSSGLTEAGANVLTF.

The chain carries TRBV24-1 and TRBJ2-1; tentatively, D is TRBD1 (7 bases). The germline gives CDR1 KGHDR, CDR2 SFDVKD. CDR3 length: 16 amino acids. Trimming shortened V by 10 bases and J by 6 bases, and 24 bases separated the two germline ends. The CDR3 loop is CATGRGAVGSSNEQFF. CDR3 sequence (DNA): TGTGCCACGGGCAGGGGGGCTGTGGGGTCGTCCAATGAGCAGTTCTTC.

At least ten counts were recorded for this clonotype. The rearrangement links TRBV7-9 to TRBJ1-4; D is unresolved. V was pared by 4 bases and J by 7 bases, with 16 bases between. The CDR3 is 15 residues long. Germline CDR1 reads SEHNR; CDR2 reads FQNEAQ (reference sequence). CDR3 in amino acids: CASSSPLELGEKLFF. The CDR3 DNA reads as TGTGCCAGCAGCTCACCCCTGGAACTAGGTGAAAAACTGTTTTTT.

The chain recombines TRBV3-1 with TRBJ2-7, with D possibly being TRBD2 (6 bases). This CDR3 has 11 amino acids. The V end lost 6 bases, the J end lost 7 bases, and 10 bases lay between the germline ends. Per the germline V gene, CDR1 is LGHDT and CDR2 is YNNKEL (reference sequence). The CDR3 reads CASRGGGEQYF. CDR3 bases: TGTGCCAGCAGGGGAGGAGGGGAGCAGTACTTC.

This chain joins TRBV5-5 and TRBJ2-7, with 8 bases lining up with TRBD1. Germline V CDR1 and CDR2: SGHKS, YYEKEE (reference sequence). The CDR3 consists of 14 residues. The V and J ends lost 4 bases and 3 bases, in that order; junction bases with no gene match: 6. CDR3 residues: CASSLFGQGYEQYF. For the CDR3, the DNA is TGTGCCAGCAGCCTTTTCGGACAGGGCTACGAGCAGTACTTC.

The V gene is TRBV9, the J gene TRBJ1-1; D gene uncertain. Germline V gene sequence: CDR1 SGDLS, CDR2 YYNGEE. V was pared by 4 bases and J by 4 bases, with 11 bases between. There are 13 residues in the CDR3. The CDR3 loop is CASSPGVITEAFF. CDR3 DNA sequence: TGTGCCAGCAGCCCGGGTGTTATCACTGAAGCTTTCTTT.

With respect to this clonotype: This could be a read error, since a much larger clone is one nucleotide away. The rearrangement joins TRBV12-3 or TRBV12-4 to TRBJ2-3; no reliable D call. CDR3 length: 16 amino acids. The CDR3 nucleotides read TGTGCCAGCAGTTTAGATTTCCTTCGGGCCACAGATACGCAGTGTTTT. Its protein product is CASSLDFLRATDTQCF.

This clonotype was detected a few times. The chain is built from TRBV27 and TRBJ2-2; the D gene could be TRBD1 or TRBD2 (5 bases each). Per the germline V gene, CDR1 is MNHEY and CDR2 is SMNVEV (reference sequence). V lost 4 bases, J lost 3 bases, and 15 bases lay in between. CDR3 size: 16 residues. The CDR3 loop reads CASSSGPLGDTGELFF. The CDR3 nucleotides read TGTGCCAGCAGTTCGGGACCGCTCGGGGACACCGGGGAGCTGTTTTTT.

This clonotype was counted at least ten times. V gene TRBV18 combines with J gene TRBJ2-2, with TRBD1 matching 9 bases. The V gene end was trimmed by 0 bases and the J gene end by 6 bases; junction bases not matched to a gene: 5. Germline CDR1 reads KGHSH; CDR2 reads LQKENI. This CDR3 has 16 amino acids. The CDR3: CASSPPRDRVSGELFF. In nucleotides, the CDR3 is TGTGCCAGCTCACCACCGCGGGACAGGGTGTCCGGGGAGCTGTTTTTT.

In DNA, the CDR3 is TGTGCCAGCAGCAACGGACCGCATAAGGGCTACACCTTC. Its translation: CASSNGPHKGYTF. The chain uses TRBV5-6 and TRBJ1-2; D gene unclear. The length of the CDR3 is 13 residues. CDR1 SGHDT and CDR2 YYEEEE come from the germline V gene. V was cut by 4 bases and J by 8 bases, with 15 bases left in between.

This clonotype has just a few counts. The chain recombines TRBV28 with TRBJ2-7; D not certain. Trimming left V 5 bases short and J 1 base short, with 21 bases between. CDR3 size: 17 residues. Germline CDR1 MDHEN, CDR2 SYDVKM. The CDR3, as DNA: TGTGCCAGCAGTCCCCCTTTGGGCGAGACCCAATCCTACGAGCAGTACTTC. Amino acid sequence: CASSPPLGETQSYEQYF.

This clonotype was picked up one time. This chain joins TRBV7-3 and TRBJ1-1, with D maybe TRBD1 (5 bases). The CDR3 contains 15 residues. V was cut by 2 bases and J by 0 bases, with 10 bases left in between. Germline V gives CDR1 SGHTA, CDR2 FQGTGA. CDR3 residues: CASSLFGGVNTEAFF. In nucleotides, the CDR3 is TGTGCCAGCAGCTTATTCGGGGGGGTGAACACTGAAGCTTTCTTT.

This clonotype was detected many times. The genes are TRBV12-5 and TRBJ1-4, with 10 bases aligning to TRBD1. This CDR3 contains 15 residues. After removal of 2 bases from V and 6 bases from J, the junction contained 3 bases not matched to a gene. The germline V gene has CDR1 LGHNT and CDR2 FRNRAP. The chain's CDR3 is CASGLKTGGYEKLFF. Here the CDR3 DNA reads TGTGCTAGTGGTTTGAAGACAGGGGGCTATGAAAAACTGTTTTTT.